This is a list of T cell receptor beta chains from one sample in a study of shared T cell receptors in the human thymus. Some clones are missing from TCRdb's copy, which holds only in-frame ones; the method was immunoSEQ multiplex PCR. Here the sample spans hundreds of thousands of clones, around 95% being singletons. The specimen sequenced was thymocytes. These receptors came from a human donor. Both conserved end residues are part of each CDR3. The D gene is left open where the match is weak. Clone size, where shown, is once, few, many, or a class for clones that have expanded.

>-|TRBV5-4|TRBD1
CASSAGQGGNQPQHF
>-|TRBV28|-
CASRGPFFYEQYF
>-|TRBV2|-
CASSPINSLVDNEQFF
>once|TRBV6-5|-
CASSYEIAGEQYF
>-|TRBV5-6|TRBD1
CASSLARRTGGVNTEAFF
>-|TRBV5-6|TRBD1
CASSWETGGGREQYF
>-|TRBV15|-
CATKRVRSGYEQYF
>-|TRBV14|TRBD2
CASTATSGRSDEQFF
>once|TRBV11-3|-
CASVGGPYSYEQYF
>-|TRBV7-2|-
CASRPNVPYGYTF
>few|TRBV4-3|-
CASSHVPTPNEQFF
>-|TRBV25-1|-
CASSDGRDTESTQFF
>-|TRBV7-9|TRBD2
CASSLAGASGIHYEQYF
>-|TRBV7-6|-
CASSLGTSGGSSYEQYF
>-|TRBV6-5|TRBD1
CASSRTGNTGELFF
>-|TRBV28|TRBD2
CASSRTRTSLYNEQFF
>-|TRBV27|TRBD1
CASSLVRTGNEKLFF
>-|TRBV6-7|TRBD1
CASSYSGQSYNEQFF
>-|TRBV27|-
CASRAGGGYAPQHF
>-|TRBV14|TRBD2
CASSQGNASGRGQTGELFF
>-|TRBV19|-
CASSHLELIPNTEAFF
>-|TRBV27|-
CASSLCSNQPQHF
>-|TRBV20-1|TRBD2
CSAPGGSGSVF
>-|TRBV5-5|TRBD1
CASSLGQGPSNYGYTF
>-|TRBV30|TRBD2
CAWSVHAGERDTGELFF